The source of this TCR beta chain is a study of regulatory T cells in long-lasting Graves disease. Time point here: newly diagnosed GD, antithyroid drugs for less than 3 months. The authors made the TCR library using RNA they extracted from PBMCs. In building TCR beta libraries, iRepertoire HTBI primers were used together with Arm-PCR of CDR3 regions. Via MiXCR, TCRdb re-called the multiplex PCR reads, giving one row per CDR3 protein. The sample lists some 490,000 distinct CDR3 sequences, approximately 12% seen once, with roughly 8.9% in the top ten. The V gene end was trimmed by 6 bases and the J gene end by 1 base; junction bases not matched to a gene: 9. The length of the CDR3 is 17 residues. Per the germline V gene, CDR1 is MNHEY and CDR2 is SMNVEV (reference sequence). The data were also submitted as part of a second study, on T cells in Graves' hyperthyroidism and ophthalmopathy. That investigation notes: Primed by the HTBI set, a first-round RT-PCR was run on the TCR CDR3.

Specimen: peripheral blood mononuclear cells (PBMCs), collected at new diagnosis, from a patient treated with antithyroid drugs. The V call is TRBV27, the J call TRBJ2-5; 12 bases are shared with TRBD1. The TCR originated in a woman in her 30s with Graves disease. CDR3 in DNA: TGTGCCAGCAGCCCGAACCGGGACAGGGGGCCCCAAGAGACCCAGTACTTC. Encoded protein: CASSPNRDRGPQETQYF.